The rows below give T cell receptor beta chains drawn from one sample of a study of CD8+ T cells in alopecia areata. Repertoires were generated with immunoSEQ multiplex PCR, while TCRdb's copy carries only in-frame clones and drops some. The sample lists over 110,000 clones, approximately 49% occurring once. Sequencing used CD4+ T cells sorted from blood, obtained at week 0. Every receptor here comes from a human donor with alopecia areata. Both conserved end residues are part of each CDR3. The order of the fields is CDR3 length, V gene, clone size, J gene, D gene, CDR3 DNA, CDR3 protein. The D gene is left open where the match is weak. Part of the rows lack a size; the others show once, few, many or a class for expanded clones.

15,TRBV2,few,TRBJ2-1,TRBD1,TGTGCCAGCAGGAACCGGGACAGGGGGGTCAATGAGCAGTTCTTC,CASRNRDRGVNEQFF
15,TRBV2,NA,TRBJ2-2,NA,TGTGCCAGCAGTGAGGCAGCCCCCATCGCCGGGGAGCTGTTTTTT,CASSEAAPIAGELFF
12,TRBV30,NA,TRBJ1-2,NA,TGTGCCTGGGATTGGGGCGCGGCTGGCTACACCTTC,CAWDWGAAGYTF
12,TRBV7-2,NA,TRBJ1-1,NA,TGTGCCAGCAGCCCGCAAACAGGGTTGGCTTTCTTT,CASSPQTGLAFF
17,TRBV29-1,few,TRBJ2-7,TRBD2,TGCAGCGTTGAAGCGGGACGGGGGGTTTCATTCGCCGACGAGCAGTACTTC,CSVEAGRGVSFADEQYF
10,TRBV30,few,TRBJ2-7,NA,TGTGCCTGGGGACAGTACGAGCAGTACTTC,CAWGQYEQYF
14,TRBV18,few,TRBJ2-1,NA,TGTGCCAGCTCACCGGGACCGATTAACAATGAGCAGTTCTTC,CASSPGPINNEQFF
15,TRBV9,NA,TRBJ2-2,NA,TGTGCCAGCAGCGACCGGGACACCTACACCGGGGAGCTGTTTTTT,CASSDRDTYTGELFF
15,TRBV7-2,medium-sized,TRBJ2-3,NA,TGTGCCAGCAGCTTACTAGCGACTAGCACAGATACGCAGTATTTT,CASSLLATSTDTQYF
14,TRBV5-1,NA,TRBJ2-7,NA,TGCGCCAGCAGCTTGACCCGTGGCTCCTACGAGCAGTACTTC,CASSLTRGSYEQYF
13,TRBV7-9,NA,TRBJ1-2,NA,TGTGCCAGCAGCTTAGCAGGACACCCTGGCTACACCTTC,CASSLAGHPGYTF
14,TRBV27,NA,TRBJ1-1,NA,TGTGCCAGCAAGAGACAGGAGATGAACACTGAAGCTTTCTTT,CASKRQEMNTEAFF
13,TRBV2,NA,TRBJ2-1,NA,TGTGCCAGCAGTGAAACCCCTTGGAATGAGCAGTTCTTC,CASSETPWNEQFF
14,TRBV27,once,TRBJ2-7,TRBD2,TGTGCCAGCAAACCGAACGGGGGGGGCTACGAGCAGTACTTC,CASKPNGGGYEQYF
15,TRBV2,few,TRBJ2-5,TRBD1,TGTGCCAGCAGCGCAGAAAGACAGGGAAAAGAGACCCAGTACTTC,CASSAERQGKETQYF
16,TRBV11-1,NA,TRBJ1-2,TRBD1,TGTGCCAGCAGCTTGTCGTCGGGACAGGGGGTCTATGGCTACACCTTC,CASSLSSGQGVYGYTF
18,TRBV7-2,NA,TRBJ2-2,TRBD1,TGTGCCAGCAGCTACCGCGGGACAGGGGGCGCCAACACCGGGGAGCTGTTTTTT,CASSYRGTGGANTGELFF